This T cell receptor beta chain is from a study of blood T cell repertoires in COVID-19. Study context: Material from acute and convalescent COVID-19 was sourced from the United States, Italy and Spain. PBMCs, B-cell-depleted T cells, or T cells provided the cDNA or gDNA that made up the material.

Authors' methods: Amplification of reference gene primers was used by the study to estimate nucleated cell counts. Sequenced by immunoSEQ multiplex PCR; TCRdb stores in-frame clones only, minus some. V, J and clone size reflect that table, while D and trimming were determined from the DNA. The table lists tens of thousands of clones, about 76% of them singletons, with about 32% in the top ten. Trimming removed 6 bases from V and 8 bases from J; junction bases left unmatched: 9. The CDR3 loop spans 14 amino acids. Per germline, CDR1 SGHDN and CDR2 FVKESK. The receptor's source is a human donor in a cohort sampled during active COVID-19. Sequences were obtained from peripheral blood. The chain links TRBV14 to TRBJ1-4, with 7 bases aligning to TRBD1. The chain's CDR3 is CASSRQGRQEKLFF. The DNA of the CDR3 is TGTGCCAGCAGTCGACAGGGCCGGCAAGAAAAACTGTTTTTT.